This T cell receptor beta chain was identified during a study of blood T cell repertoires in COVID-19. Overall study: The study drew acute and convalescent COVID-19 samples from the United States, Italy and Spain. Nucleic acid was either cDNA or gDNA, and it came from T cells, B-cell-depleted T cells, or PBMCs.

In the authors' methods: Reference gene primer amplification gave nucleated cell count estimates. Method: immunoSEQ multiplex PCR; TCRdb's copy keeps in-frame clones and lacks some. The V and J calls and clone size come from that table; D and trimming were worked out from the DNA. The sample has some 220,000 clones; 85% are singletons. The CDR3 runs 14 residues. V was pared by 2 bases and J by 4 bases, with 11 bases between. Germline assignment: CDR1 SNHLY and CDR2 FYNNEI. The chain combines TRBV2 with TRBJ1-1, with TRBD1 as a possible D gene (5 bases). The sequencing sample was made of peripheral blood. The clonotype originates from a woman aged 70-85 years with COVID-19, enrolled during active disease. CDR3 sequence reads: CASSEQGWVTEAFF. The CDR3 region has the DNA TGTGCCAGCAGTGAACAGGGCTGGGTCACTGAAGCTTTCTTT.